This T cell receptor beta chain was identified in a study of technical replicates of blood from a few donors. The repertoire was sequenced with immunoSEQ multiplex PCR; TCRdb's copy has only in-frame clones and lacks some. Among 65,000 to 95,000 clones listed, 65% to 90% were seen once. V trimming: 8 bases; J trimming: 1 base; junction bases outside the gene matches: 13. CDR1 and CDR2 from the germline V gene are SGHKS and YYEKEE (reference sequence). The length of the CDR3 is 16 residues. A single count supports this clone. This clonotype was sampled from a human donor in good health. Some clones in this sample may be carry-over from other donors' samples. The material sequenced was PBMCs. The genes are TRBV5-5 and TRBJ1-2; TRBD1 agrees at 8 bases. CDR3 sequence reads: CASLPRTGTLNYGYTF. CDR3 sequence (DNA): TGTGCCAGTTTGCCTCGGACAGGGACCCTTAACTATGGCTACACCTTC.